What follows describes a single T cell receptor beta chain. Other DNA variants within this sample encode the same CDR3. This CDR3 is built from 15 residues. V was clipped by 2 bases and J by 3 bases; unmatched bases: 1. Germline CDR1 is MNHEY and CDR2 is SMNVEV (reference sequence). This sample is drawn from a study of CD8+ T cells in alopecia areata. As the sequencing template, cDNA was produced by extracting RNA and reverse transcribing it. Sequencing used immunoSEQ multiplex PCR; TCRdb keeps in-frame clones, though not all of them. The table includes about 190,000 clones, about 60% detected once. Treatment reported: oral pan-JAK inhibitor, 5-10 mg twice daily.

The rearrangement uses TRBV27 and TRBJ2-7; 13 bases align to TRBD2. The source is a human donor with alopecia areata. Specimen: CD4+ T cells sorted from blood, collected at week 4, from a patient treated with tofacitinib. Here the CDR3 reads CASSLGLAGVYEQYF. The CDR3 DNA sequence: TGTGCCAGCAGTTTAGGACTAGCGGGAGTCTACGAGCAGTACTTC.